A selection of T cell receptor beta chains follows, all from one sample in a study of cytomegalovirus exposure and HLA in healthy donors. Assay: immunoSEQ multiplex PCR; the TCRdb copy retains only in-frame clones and omits some. The repertoire has 200,000 to 300,000 clones, approximately 84% of them found once; the top ten carry 1.5% to 2.5%. Sequencing used PBMCs. These receptors were taken from a woman aged 40-49 years in good health and CMV-seropositive. The CDR3 runs from the conserved cysteine through the conserved F or W. A D gene is named only where the DNA matches it firmly. The size entry is marked missing in some rows and otherwise reads once, few, many or a size class.

size	J	D	V	CDR3	DNA
NA	TRBJ2-5	NA	TRBV5-1	CASSKRRDQETQYF	TGCGCCAGCAGCAAAAGACGGGACCAAGAGACCCAGTACTTC
few	TRBJ2-1	TRBD2	TRBV27	CASSPRGTSSYNEQFF	TGTGCCAGCAGCCCTAGGGGGACTAGCAGCTACAATGAGCAGTTCTTC
NA	TRBJ2-7	TRBD1	TRBV28	CASWQRQGDEQYF	TGTGCCAGCTGGCAGCGACAGGGGGACGAGCAGTACTTC
NA	TRBJ2-7	TRBD1	TRBV2	CASSGQGGDEQYF	TGTGCCAGCTCAGGACAGGGAGGCGACGAGCAGTACTTC
NA	TRBJ2-1	TRBD2	TRBV19	CASSPRWGLAAYNEQFF	TGTGCCAGTAGTCCCCGTTGGGGACTAGCGGCTTACAATGAGCAGTTCTTC
NA	TRBJ2-7	NA	TRBV5-6	CASSLGWGGFGQYF	TGTGCCAGCAGCTTGGGGTGGGGGGGCTTCGGGCAGTACTTC
once	TRBJ1-1	NA	TRBV19	CASRDSGQVRNTEAFF	TGTGCCAGTAGGGATTCGGGACAAGTACGGAACACTGAAGCTTTCTTT
NA	TRBJ1-3	TRBD1	TRBV2	CASSLGQPSSGNTIYF	TGTGCCAGCAGCCTGGGACAGCCCTCCTCTGGAAACACCATATATTTT
NA	TRBJ2-1	TRBD1	TRBV2	CASREQGTAYNEQFF	TGTGCCAGCAGAGAACAGGGGACGGCCTACAATGAGCAGTTCTTC
once	TRBJ2-1	TRBD2	TRBV7-2	CASSLGLAQRQFF	TGTGCCAGCAGCCTCGGACTAGCCCAGCGGCAGTTCTTC
few	TRBJ1-1	NA	TRBV18	CASSPIRGAIEAFF	TGTGCCAGCTCACCAATTCGGGGGGCGATTGAAGCTTTCTTT
once	TRBJ2-5	NA	TRBV25-1	CASNYETGRETQYF	TGTGCCAGCAACTACGAGACAGGCCGGGAGACCCAGTACTTC
NA	TRBJ1-3	NA	TRBV28	CASSSGGGGNTIYF	TGTGCCAGCAGCTCGGGGGGTGGAGGAAACACCATATATTTT
NA	TRBJ1-1	TRBD1	TRBV4-2	CASSQARQGYTEAFF	TGTGCCAGCAGCCAAGCAAGACAGGGGTACACTGAAGCTTTCTTT
once	TRBJ1-2	NA	TRBV29-1	CSGLTAFYGYTF	TGCAGCGGGCTTACAGCTTTCTATGGCTACACCTTC
NA	TRBJ1-2	NA	TRBV30	CAWSFLPDTSAYGYTF	TGTGCCTGGAGTTTCCTCCCGGACACCAGCGCGTATGGCTACACCTTC
NA	TRBJ2-1	NA	TRBV28	CASSFGGLYNEQFF	TGTGCCAGCAGTTTCGGAGGCCTCTACAATGAGCAGTTCTTC
NA	TRBJ2-2	TRBD2	TRBV15	CATSRDTSGSGELFF	TGTGCCACCAGCAGAGACACTAGCGGTAGCGGGGAGCTGTTTTTT
NA	TRBJ1-1	TRBD1	TRBV29-1	CSAVEQGFTEAFF	TGCAGCGCGGTAGAACAGGGGTTTACTGAAGCTTTCTTT
NA	TRBJ1-2	TRBD1	TRBV25-1	CASSAQGAHGYTF	TGTGCCAGCAGTGCACAGGGGGCGCATGGCTACACCTTC
NA	TRBJ2-1	TRBD2	TRBV5-1	CASSLVGTSSDEQFF	TGCGCCAGCAGCTTGGTCGGGACTAGTTCCGATGAGCAGTTCTTC
few	TRBJ1-5	NA	TRBV30	CAWSVIGGGQPQHF	TGTGCCTGGAGTGTAATCGGGGGAGGTCAGCCCCAGCATTTT
NA	TRBJ2-4	TRBD1	TRBV9	CASSAGTEENIQYF	TGTGCCAGCAGCGCCGGGACAGAAGAAAACATTCAGTACTTC
NA	TRBJ2-7	NA	TRBV20-1	CSARDKRQYF	TGCAGTGCTAGGGACAAGCGGCAGTACTTC
NA	TRBJ1-1	TRBD1	TRBV5-1	CASSSDRGGADTEAFF	TGCGCCAGCAGCTCGGACAGGGGAGGCGCGGACACTGAAGCTTTCTTT
NA	TRBJ1-5	NA	TRBV30	CAWSGQWDQPQHF	TGTGCCTGGAGTGGACAGTGGGATCAGCCCCAGCATTTT
NA	TRBJ1-4	TRBD1	TRBV6-5	CASSSRQGDGEKLFF	TGTGCCAGCAGTTCTCGACAGGGTGACGGTGAAAAACTGTTTTTT
NA	TRBJ1-1	NA	TRBV15	CATSREGLRAEAFF	TGTGCCACCAGCAGAGAGGGATTGAGGGCTGAAGCTTTCTTT
NA	TRBJ2-7	NA	TRBV5-1	CASSLAGSYEQYF	TGCGCCAGCAGCTTGGCGGGATCCTACGAGCAGTACTTC
NA	TRBJ1-5	NA	TRBV27	CASRDRVSNSNQPQHF	TGTGCCAGCAGGGATCGGGTCTCTAATAGCAATCAGCCCCAGCATTTT
NA	TRBJ1-1	TRBD1	TRBV6-5	CASSYWGDSEAFF	TGTGCCAGCAGTTACTGGGGGGACAGTGAAGCTTTCTTT
NA	TRBJ2-1	NA	TRBV7-2	CASSFGRENEQFF	TGTGCCAGCAGCTTTGGTAGAGAAAATGAGCAGTTCTTC
NA	TRBJ1-5	TRBD1	TRBV30	CAWSEDRESWQPQHF	TGTGCCTGGAGTGAAGACAGGGAGAGTTGGCAGCCCCAGCATTTT
NA	TRBJ2-3	TRBD2	TRBV2	CASSKISGPSTDTQYF	TGTGCCAGCAGTAAGATTAGCGGGCCTAGCACAGATACGCAGTATTTT
NA	TRBJ1-2	NA	TRBV5-6	CASTQGTAYGYTF	TGTGCCAGCACCCAGGGAACAGCCTATGGCTACACCTTC
NA	TRBJ1-1	NA	TRBV9	CASSVVQSLTEAFF	TGTGCCAGCAGCGTAGTACAGTCGTTGACTGAAGCTTTCTTT